This is a list of T cell receptor beta chains from one sample in a study of blood T cell repertoires in COVID-19. Clones were read by immunoSEQ multiplex PCR, and TCRdb kept only the in-frame ones, dropping some. The table includes 120,000 or so clones, 85% to 90% detected once. The sequencing input was peripheral blood. The receptors come from an elderly man with active or convalescent COVID-19. CDR3s include the opening cysteine and the closing phenylalanine or tryptophan. The order of the fields is V gene, CDR3 protein.

>TRBV5-1
CASSLGEDLEAFF
>TRBV19
CASSRQGVSGNTIYF
>TRBV2
CASSVQGYEQYF
>TRBV6-5
CASSYSSGAGETQYF
>TRBV5-1
CASSLQSGELFF
>TRBV4-3
CASSLQGRTMNTEAFF
>TRBV27
CASSGMNQPQHF
>TRBV20-1
CSALGEETQYF
>TRBV2
CASSLEDRGPNEQFF
>TRBV7-3
CASSPQQGNNEQFF
>TRBV5-8
CASSKGQGGYNEQFF
>TRBV19
CASSMRLAGGLYNEQFF
>TRBV6-5
CASKSSGLQETQYF
>TRBV6-1
CASSDPGLAPEQFF
>TRBV6-5
CASGGGRGYEQYF
>TRBV2
CASSVGGSNTEAFF
>TRBV28
CASLGGGLRSNQPQHF
>TRBV3-1/TRBV3-2
CASSEGVTGAFGYTF
>TRBV3-1/TRBV3-2
CASSQDRGIGETQYF
>TRBV11-3
CASSLGTGAGTDTQYF
>TRBV24-1
CATSEKSSYNEQFF
>TRBV4-1
CASSHNRGDYGYTF
>TRBV10-3
CAIKTSGSEQFF
>TRBV24-1
CATSVTRVGTGELFF
>TRBV30
CAWSKRLAGGGEKLFF
>TRBV5-3
CARRTSGRKVGTEAFF
>TRBV9
CASSTIQGADSPLHF
>TRBV19
CASSSGTAAMYEKLFF
>TRBV7-8
CASSPRGTGSTEAFF
>TRBV5-4
CASSWTGEPYGYTF
>TRBV12-3/TRBV12-4
CASGRQGPYEQYF